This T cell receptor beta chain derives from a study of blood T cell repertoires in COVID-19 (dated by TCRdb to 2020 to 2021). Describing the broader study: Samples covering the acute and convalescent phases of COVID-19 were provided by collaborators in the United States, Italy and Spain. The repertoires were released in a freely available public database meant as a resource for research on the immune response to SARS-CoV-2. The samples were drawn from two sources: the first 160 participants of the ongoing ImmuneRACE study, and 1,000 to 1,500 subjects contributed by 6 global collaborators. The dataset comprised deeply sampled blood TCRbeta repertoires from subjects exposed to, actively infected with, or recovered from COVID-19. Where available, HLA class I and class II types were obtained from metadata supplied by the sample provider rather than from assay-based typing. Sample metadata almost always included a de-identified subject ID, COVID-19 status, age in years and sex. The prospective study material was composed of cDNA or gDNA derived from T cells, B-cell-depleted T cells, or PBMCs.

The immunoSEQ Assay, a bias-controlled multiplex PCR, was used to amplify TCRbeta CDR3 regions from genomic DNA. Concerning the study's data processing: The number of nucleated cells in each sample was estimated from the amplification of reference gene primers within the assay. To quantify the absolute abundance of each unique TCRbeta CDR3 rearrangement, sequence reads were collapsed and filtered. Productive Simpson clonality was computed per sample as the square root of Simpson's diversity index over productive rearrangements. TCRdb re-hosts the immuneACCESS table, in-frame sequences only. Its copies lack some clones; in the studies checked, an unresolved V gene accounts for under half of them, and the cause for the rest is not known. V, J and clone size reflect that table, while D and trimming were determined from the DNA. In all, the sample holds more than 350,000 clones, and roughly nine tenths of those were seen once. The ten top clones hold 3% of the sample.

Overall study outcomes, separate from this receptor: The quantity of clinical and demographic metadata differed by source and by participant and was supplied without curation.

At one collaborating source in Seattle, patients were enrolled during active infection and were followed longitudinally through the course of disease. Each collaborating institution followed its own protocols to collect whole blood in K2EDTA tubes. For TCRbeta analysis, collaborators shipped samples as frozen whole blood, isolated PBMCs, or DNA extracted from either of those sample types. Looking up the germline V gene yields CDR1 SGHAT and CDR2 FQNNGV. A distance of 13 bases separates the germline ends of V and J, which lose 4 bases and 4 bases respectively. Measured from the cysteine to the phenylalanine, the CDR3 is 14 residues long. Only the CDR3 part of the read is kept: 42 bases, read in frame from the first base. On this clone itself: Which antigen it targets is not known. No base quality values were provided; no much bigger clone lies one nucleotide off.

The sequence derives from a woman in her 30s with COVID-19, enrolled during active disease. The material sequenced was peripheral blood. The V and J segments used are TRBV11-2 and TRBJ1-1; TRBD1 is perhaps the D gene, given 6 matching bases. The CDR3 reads CASSWGQGVTEAFF. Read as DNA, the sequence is TGTGCCAGCAGCTGGGGGCAGGGCGTCACTGAAGCTTTCTTT.